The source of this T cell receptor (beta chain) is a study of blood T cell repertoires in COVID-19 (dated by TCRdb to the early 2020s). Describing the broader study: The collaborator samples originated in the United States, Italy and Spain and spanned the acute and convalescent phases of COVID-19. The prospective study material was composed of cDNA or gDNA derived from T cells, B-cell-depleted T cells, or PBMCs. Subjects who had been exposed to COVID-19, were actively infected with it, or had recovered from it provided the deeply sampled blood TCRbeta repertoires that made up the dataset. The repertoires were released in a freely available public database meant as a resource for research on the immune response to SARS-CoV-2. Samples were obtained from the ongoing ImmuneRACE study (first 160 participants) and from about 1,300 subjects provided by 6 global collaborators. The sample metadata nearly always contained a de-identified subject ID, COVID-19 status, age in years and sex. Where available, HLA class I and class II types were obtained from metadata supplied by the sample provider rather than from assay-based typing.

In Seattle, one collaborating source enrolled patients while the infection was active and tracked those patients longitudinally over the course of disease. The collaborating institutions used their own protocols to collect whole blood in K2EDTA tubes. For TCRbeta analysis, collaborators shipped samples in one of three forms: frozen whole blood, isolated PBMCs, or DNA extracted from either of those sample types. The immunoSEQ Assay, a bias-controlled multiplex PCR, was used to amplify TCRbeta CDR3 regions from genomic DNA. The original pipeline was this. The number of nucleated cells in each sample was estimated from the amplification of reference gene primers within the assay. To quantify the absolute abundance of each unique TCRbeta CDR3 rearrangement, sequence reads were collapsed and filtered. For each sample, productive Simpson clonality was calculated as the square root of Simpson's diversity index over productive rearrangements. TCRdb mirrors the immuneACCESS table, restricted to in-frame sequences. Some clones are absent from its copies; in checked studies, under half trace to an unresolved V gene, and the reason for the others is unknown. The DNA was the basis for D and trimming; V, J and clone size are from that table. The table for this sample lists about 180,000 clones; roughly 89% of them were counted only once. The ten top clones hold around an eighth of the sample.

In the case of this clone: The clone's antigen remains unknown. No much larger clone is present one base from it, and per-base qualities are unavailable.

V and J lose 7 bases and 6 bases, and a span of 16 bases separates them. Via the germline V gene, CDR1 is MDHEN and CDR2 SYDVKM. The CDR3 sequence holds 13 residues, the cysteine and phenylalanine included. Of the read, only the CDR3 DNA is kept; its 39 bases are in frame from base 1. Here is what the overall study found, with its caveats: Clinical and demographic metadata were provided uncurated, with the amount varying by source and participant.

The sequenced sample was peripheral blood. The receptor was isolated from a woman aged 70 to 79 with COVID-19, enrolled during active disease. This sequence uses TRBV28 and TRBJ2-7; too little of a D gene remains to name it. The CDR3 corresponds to CASNYRVVGEQYF. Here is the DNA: TGTGCCAGCAATTACCGGGTGGTAGGCGAGCAGTACTTC.